This T cell receptor (beta chain) was retrieved from a study of Graves' ophthalmopathy and Graves' hyperthyroidism (dated by TCRdb to the late 2010s). At the level of the whole study: Peripheral blood was collected at initial diagnosis, prior to any treatment. To tell Graves' ophthalmopathy apart from Graves' hyperthyroidism, and to predict which patients would progress to ophthalmopathy, the study relied on TCR beta repertoire signatures. In total, some 140 blood samples were TCR-sequenced: some 40 ophthalmopathy, some 75 hyperthyroidism and about 17 hyperthyroidism-to-ophthalmopathy patients. To explore V-J signatures that distinguish ophthalmopathy from hyperthyroidism, a discovery set of roughly 98 patients was enrolled, made up of under 50 with ophthalmopathy and around 57 with stable hyperthyroidism. An independent validation cohort comprised some 19 hyperthyroidism patients and some 16 patients who later progressed from hyperthyroidism to ophthalmopathy. In five to seven hyperthyroidism patients, T-cell repertoires of thyroid tissue and blood were compared. Following sampling, methimazole starting at 30 mg daily was administered to hyperthyroidism patients, and high-dose intravenous methylprednisolone was administered to ophthalmopathy patients. The 75 to 100 discovery patients were divided at random into training and test sets in a 7:3 ratio. Broader findings and caveats from the paper: Sample size was not statistically predetermined, and group allocation was not concealed from the investigators. In validation, the model predicted ophthalmopathy progression with about 70% sensitivity and 72% to 80% specificity; about a dozen predicted patients were CT-confirmed with GO in a median of approximately 6.5 months. Most expanded thyroid clonotypes with a frequency above 0.001 also appeared in blood, which suggests that blood repertoires may reflect the immune response in the thyroid. In cross-validation, the 13-signature model distinguished ophthalmopathy from stable hyperthyroidism with 85% to 90% sensitivity and about 84% specificity, and in the test set the corresponding values were roughly 80% and 75%.

For repertoire sequencing, the TCR beta CDR3 regions were amplified from RNA transcripts. The first round of RT-PCR was done with HTBI primers and the Qiagen OneStep RT-PCR kit, and was followed by a second round of multiplex PCR, then size selection and purification. The libraries underwent paired-end sequencing with 100 bp reads on an Illumina HiSeq2000. As for the authors' bioinformatics: SOAPnuke was used for read processing, and reads with adapters, uncalled bases, a mean Phred below 15, or no exact constant-primer or identifier match were discarded. COPE v1.2.5 was used to merge the high-quality paired reads. Unique nucleotide sequences were defined as clonotypes and aligned to IMGT TRB V, D and J references using MiTCR v1.1. The analysis was limited to V-J combinations with a frequency above 0.0001, which together covered 99.2% of repertoires. For each V-J combination, a TCR clonal expansion and chaos score was defined as the ratio of F50 clonal expansion to chaos observed in the TCRdist matrix. Features were reduced by Welch's t-statistics and random forest to some 13 V-J combinations, which fed a naive Bayes classifier. The similarity between thyroid and blood repertoires was quantified using the Morisita-Horn index. TCRdb reanalyzed the raw reads on its own, using fastp at Q25 for trimming and MiXCR for clone calling, and kept in-frame beta chains. For every CDR3 protein sequence, its rows merge into one entry that carries the most common genes and DNA. Here the V and J calls rest on TCRdb's processing, not on the authors' analysis. The table for this sample lists under 200,000 distinct CDR3 sequences; about 40% of them were counted only once. The top ten constitute roughly 5.2% of the sample.

Ophthalmopathy patients were characterized by moderately to severely active disease, a Clinical Activity Score of at least 3, a NOSPECS grade of at least 4, and a disease duration under 3 months. Patients with other autoimmune diseases, uncontrolled infections, pregnancy or lactation were excluded from the study. Diagnosis was based on clinical symptoms, serum thyroxine, TRAb, thyroid ultrasound and orbital computed tomography. Ficoll-Paque density gradient centrifugation was used to isolate PBMCs from 8.5 to 10 ml of fresh peripheral blood. Total RNA was extracted with Trizol reagent and quality-checked on an Agilent 2100 Bioanalyzer. In this sample, this clonotype turned up many times. Its antigen is still unknown. No clone much larger than this one lies a single base away; base qualities are absent. Sequencing used peripheral blood. This receptor was identified in a woman aged 40 to 50 with Graves' ophthalmopathy. Donor details come from another sample of the same person, matched by shared clones.

The nucleotide sequence reads as follows: TGTGCCAGCAGCTTTCGGCAGGGGGGTGGCGAGCAGTACTTC. It codes for CASSFRQGGGEQYF. This chain joins TRBV11-2 to TRBJ2-7, and perhaps TRBD1 as D gene, on 7 matching bases. The CDR3 runs 14 amino acids, cysteine and phenylalanine included. Only the CDR3 region is kept as DNA, spanning 42 bases read in frame from base 1. Deletion took 3 bases off V and 6 bases off J, with a span of 15 bases between the germline ends. Sequences SGHAT (CDR1) and FQNNGV (CDR2) are obtained from the germline V gene. Outside the CDR3, residues come from the reference TRBV11-2 and TRBJ2-7 proteins, so the full variable domain is: EAGVAQSPRYKIIEKRQSVAFWCNPISGHATLYWYQQILGQGPKLLIQFQNNGVVDDSQLPKDRFSAERLKGVDSTLKIQPAKLEDSAVYLCASSFRQGGGEQYFGPGTRLTVT.